Sequencing of this TCR beta chain was carried out in a study of read filtering for tumor transcriptome and immune sequencing (TCRdb year 2020). Looking at the study overall: Of the patients in the cohort, about 16 were male and approximately 15 were female, and their mean age was around 66 years, with a range of roughly 40 to 80. TCR-region mapped reads per sample ranged from about 4 to 10.27 million with IR-seq versus only about 85 to 1273 with RNA-seq. A main aim was a read-filtering strategy for immune repertoire data, specifically whether clonotypes supported by a single read should be removed. Using the same bone marrow samples, the study compared TCR repertoires obtained by targeted immune repertoire sequencing with those obtained by bulk whole-transcriptome sequencing. Under revised international staging, roughly 8 patients fell into R-ISS I, more than 15 into R-ISS II and six or seven into R-ISS III. Whole-transcriptome libraries were prepared with the TruSeq RNA Access Library Prep Kit after DNase treatment. Findings and caveats that apply to the study as a whole: Compared with RNA-seq, IR-seq captured clonotypes at much greater depth and more reliably, and a smaller IR-seq throughput was enough to identify most of the shared clonotypes. The sorted CD138-negative fraction was composed of a mixed bone marrow immune population rather than of purified T cells. When single-read clonotypes were removed, the proportions of shared clonotypes in IR-seq and RNA-seq correlated more strongly. In IR-seq, 80% to 85% of clonotypes but roughly 4% of total reads were represented by single-read clonotypes, whereas in RNA-seq, 65% to 75% of clonotypes and approximately 40% of reads were represented by single-read clonotypes.

CDR1 and CDR2 were assigned from the germline V gene as KGHSH and LQKENI. A distance of 7 bases separates the germline ends of V and J, which lose 0 bases and 2 bases respectively. CDR3 length: 14 amino acids, cysteine to phenylalanine. Kept here is only the CDR3 DNA, which spans 42 bases and is read in frame from base 1. Bone marrow was sampled from every patient at the time of active disease. Isolation of bone marrow mononuclear cells was performed by Ficoll-Hypaque density gradient centrifugation. Myeloma plasma cells were removed and CD138-negative cells were obtained by negative selection following labeling with CD138 magnetic microbeads on a MACS separator. Purity of the isolated cells was checked by flow cytometry on an Attune NxT using CD138 antibodies. Total RNA was extracted using TRIzol reagent and was quantified on a NanoDrop spectrophotometer. For each patient, the CD138-negative bone marrow sample underwent paired RNA-seq and IR-seq.

This clonotype was seen many times. Its antigen has not been determined. Base qualities are not at hand, and no much larger clone is one base apart. The Immunoverse kit was used to build TCR libraries from 400 ng RNA, with molecular barcoded adaptors covering alpha/delta and beta/gamma chains. The same RNA used for transcriptome sequencing was used for TCR library preparation. An Illumina HiSeq 4000 with 2 x 150 cycles was used to sequence the TCR libraries. Concerning the study's data processing: TCR reads were aligned to human V, D, J and C references and assembled into CDR3 clonotypes with MiXCR, including quality filtering and error correction. Clonotype counts and gene usage diversity were analyzed with the tcR package in R. For inspection of raw mapping reads, RNA-seq reads were mapped by STAR aligner version 2.5.3a onto GRCh37 of the human genome. To test how sequencing depth affects detected clonotypes, IR-seq fastq files were randomly downsampled with Seqtk 1.3. In TCRdb, the public reads were trimmed at Q25 with fastp and aligned with MiXCR, with productive beta chains retained. Merged by CDR3 protein, the rows form single entries marked with the most common genes and DNA. What appears here as the V and J calls and clone size reflects TCRdb's work, not the paper's. This sample has around 50,000 distinct CDR3 sequences in its table, and 20% to 25% of those were observed once. Of the sample, about a sixth is held by the ten largest clones.

Input material: a population of CD138-negative cells sorted from bone marrow. This specimen's cell subset or site label, interpreted: bone marrow mononuclear cells depleted of CD138+ plasma/myeloma cells by negative magnetic selection. The origin of this receptor is a donor at least 40 years old with multiple myeloma. Recombination connected TRBV18 to TRBJ2-5; the D gene assignment is ambiguous. The nucleotides are TGTGCCAGCTCACCACCCGAGGTTCAAGAGACCCAGTACTTC. It translates as CASSPPEVQETQYF.